This T cell receptor beta chain was identified in a study of naive and memory T cell subsets (dated by TCRdb to about 2017). Study-wide context: Sorted naive and memory T cell subsets from peripheral blood were analyzed in the study using a UMI-based, open-source pipeline for TCR alpha and beta sequencing. The functional CMV T cell responses agreed completely with IgG serology results. RNA was DNase-treated and reverse transcribed with TCR constant-region primers, mostly using SuperScript III.

Preparation of the library involved UMI-ligation and nested PCR. The beta constant-region primer was an equimolar mix of two oligonucleotides covering both TRBC1 and TRBC2. Four rounds of PCR, combining the SP2 primer with nested alpha and beta constant-region primers, were used to amplify the ligated cDNA. A single-stranded oligonucleotide bearing the SP2 primer plus a 12-nucleotide UMI was ligated onto the 3' end of the cDNA by T4 RNA ligase 1. Incubation of the ligation reaction lasted roughly 20-25 hours at 16 degrees C. PCR2 was typically performed as a SYBR Green qPCR and was stopped at a predetermined threshold so that over-amplification was prevented. All purifications after the first were performed with Agencourt AMPure XP magnetic beads. Libraries were quantified by Qubit and checked on a TapeStation, where a main peak was expected near 650 bp. Pooled libraries were sequenced on an Illumina MiSeq using v2 2x251 paired-end kits, and typically 1-2 million reads were obtained per sample. Each sample's library went into the pool at approximately 4.3 nM, and about 5-7.5% PhiX was added to help with cluster recognition. The original pipeline was this. Using tag matching that tolerated one base-pair mismatch, Decombinator assigned V and J genes to FASTQ reads that had been processed by Demultiplexor. By using UMIs, Collapsinator corrected both sequencing errors and the frequency errors caused by PCR heterogeneity. TCRs were translated and CDR3s were extracted from the conserved cysteine to the FGXG phenylalanine by CDR3Translator, with non-productive sequences being flagged. Gini, Shannon entropy and inverse Simpson indices were calculated on repertoires subsampled to equal numbers of UMI-defined TCRs. Within the linear range, a power law was fitted to clonotype abundance distributions using maximum likelihood. On one naive CD8 sample, the pipeline and MIGEC gave similar UMI counts, unique TCR numbers and clonal distributions. The repertoires were searched for 7,000 to 8,000 CMV-associated CDR3 sequences that had been compiled from VDJdb and a published dataset. Through fastp at Q25 and MiXCR, TCRdb rebuilt clones from the public reads, retaining in-frame beta chains. One record per CDR3 amino acid sequence lists the most common genes and DNA. Clone size and V and J calls follow TCRdb, not the original study. The sample table lists 15,000 or so distinct CDR3 sequences, approximately 9% of them with a count of one. The biggest ten clones account for under 30% of the sample.

Trimming removed 6 bases from V and 6 bases from J, leaving 12 bases between the germline ends. The CDR3 measures 13 amino acids from cysteine to phenylalanine. The entry retains the CDR3 DNA only, 39 bases that are in frame from base 1. Via the germline V gene (reference sequence), CDR1 is MNHEY and CDR2 SMNVEV. This clonotype was counted only a few times. Its recognized antigen is unknown. Base quality data are lacking; no much larger clone is found one base away. From the second PCR step on, the TCR alpha and beta chain libraries were amplified in separate reactions. The CMV status of each donor was determined by measuring IFNgamma production from CD4+ T cells after fresh PBMCs had been stimulated overnight with CMV viral lysate. Miltenyi beads were used first to positively select CD4 T cells, and CD8 T cells were then positively selected from the CD4-negative fraction. After staining for CD3, CD4, CD8, CD45RA, CD27 and a live/dead dye, cells were sorted on a BD Aria II into four subsets based on CD45RA and CD27. A few healthy volunteers provided blood, and each donor's sample was split into CD4 and CD8 T cells and then further divided into four differentiation subsets. Approximately 120 ml of peripheral blood was taken from each donor, and PBMC were separated by density-gradient centrifugation on Ficoll-Paque PLUS. The sorted cells were lysed in RLT buffer, after which RNA was extracted using a Qiagen RNeasy kit and kept at -80 degrees C.

Broad study findings and their caveats: TCR abundance followed a power law whose exponent differed between naive and memory subsets but was consistent across the three individuals. In both CD4 and CD8 cells, the Gini index increased while Shannon and inverse Simpson diversity decreased from naive through CM, EM and EMRA. RNA-based TCR counts may be influenced by expression changes linked to T cell activation and differentiation. No ground truth was available to validate the repertoire findings for the naive and memory subsets. Each clonotype was defined as a single alpha or beta chain sequence rather than as a paired alpha/beta receptor. Once error correction was done, more than 95% of naive TCR sequences showed up just once, which made the naive abundance distributions much steeper than those of the memory subsets.

The sequence is built from TRBV27 and TRBJ1-5; tentative D gene TRBD1, with 6 bases matching. The source is a human donor in good health. Specimen: central memory CD8+ T cells from blood. This specimen's cell subset or site label, per the study, means: central memory, CD45RA- CD27+. The DNA is TGTGCCAGCAGCTTAGGGGGGTTTCAGCCCCAGCATTTT. Translated, it gives CASSLGGFQPQHF.